Ten or more counts support the clone carrying this T cell receptor (beta chain). The antigen is undetermined. Investigators prepared the TCR beta libraries by applying iRepertoire HTBI primers and Arm-PCR of CDR3 regions. TCRdb re-analysed the multiplex PCR reads in MiXCR, keeping a single row per CDR3 protein. Of about 660,000 distinct CDR3 sequences in the sample, around 30% were seen once. Time point meaning: persistent/refractory GD, antithyroid drugs over 5 years with positive TRAb. PBMC-derived RNA was used for the TCR library. The EDTA tubes were filled with roughly 10 milliliters of drawn peripheral blood. CDR3 length equals 13 residues. The germline CDR1 and CDR2 sequences are SNHLY and FYNNEI. With V trimmed by 4 bases and J by 1 base, 0 bases remained unmatched. This entry comes from a study of regulatory T cells in long-lasting Graves disease. About the research overall: The definition of persistent Graves' disease was over 5 years of antithyroid drugs with positive TSH receptor antibodies. Study observations and caveats: Persistent patients shared about 3,000 public clonotypes among themselves. Newly diagnosed patients shared fewer, at some 970. Preferential use of TRBV28, TRBJ1-2 and TRBJ2-5 was seen in persistent disease.

The sample here was peripheral blood mononuclear cells (PBMCs), taken when the disease was refractory, from a patient treated with antithyroid drugs. The sequence derives from a female donor with Graves disease. The chain couples TRBV2 to TRBJ2-5, with 7 nucleotides matching TRBD1. The CDR3, as DNA: TGTGCCAGCAGTGGGGACAGCCAAGAGACCCAGTACTTC. Its protein is CASSGDSQETQYF.